The source of this TCR beta chain is a study of blood T cell repertoires in COVID-19. The table came from immunoSEQ multiplex PCR; TCRdb's copy has only in-frame clones and leaves some out. The profile covers under 200,000 clones, with about four fifths appearing a single time and 2% to 2.5% taken by the ten largest. This sequence originates from a woman at least 80 years old with acute or convalescent COVID-19. Sequencing input: peripheral blood.

Written as DNA, the CDR3 is TGTGCCACCCGGAGTCCGGAAGGGGCAGATACGCAGTATTTT. Translated, it gives CATRSPEGADTQYF. V and J are TRBV19 and TRBJ2-3; the D gene is possibly TRBD1 (5 bases). Germline-derived CDR1 and CDR2 are LNHDA and SQIVND (reference sequence). Trimming took 10 bases from V and 4 from J, leaving 18 bases between them. This CDR3 comprises 14 residues.